The 25 T cell receptor beta chains presented below share a single source sample, sequenced in a study of blood T cells in healthy people across ages. Together with a sample-barcoded 5' primer, a J-beta primer mix was included in a second PCR lasting about 6 to 11 cycles. TCRdb re-called the 5' RACE reads through MiXCR, storing one row per CDR3 protein. The data contain over 1,500,000 distinct CDR3 sequences, about 50% of them singletons. Sequenced: blood. All receptors come from a woman aged 40 to 49 in good health.

This clonotype was observed a single time. The gene calls are TRBV5-1 and TRBJ1-1; D may be TRBD1 (5 bases). CDR3 length: 14 residues. From germline, CDR1 is SGHRS and CDR2 YFSETQ. V dropped 0 bases and J dropped 4 bases, with 10 bases sitting between them. The CDR3 DNA sequence: TGCGCCAGCAGCTTGGATGGGGGAATCACTGAAGCTTTCTTT. This translates into CASSLDGGITEAFF.

This clonotype turned up a few times. V and J are TRBV5-1 and TRBJ1-5, with D uncertain. The V gene lost 0 bases and the J gene lost 0 bases, with 7 bases spanning the gap. Germline assignment: CDR1 SGHRS and CDR2 YFSETQ. CDR3 length equals 15 residues. CDR3: CASSLAGYSNQPQHF. The CDR3 bases are TGCGCCAGCAGCTTGGCCGGATATAGCAATCAGCCCCAGCATTTT.

V is TRBV6-1 and J is TRBJ2-6; TRBD1 matches 7 bases. CDR3 length: 14 amino acids. V was clipped by 8 bases and J by 5 bases; unmatched bases: 6. Germline V gene sequence: CDR1 MNHNS, CDR2 SASEGT. CDR3 coding DNA: TGTGCCAGCGACAGGGTTCCTAGGGCCAACGTCCTGACTTTC. Encoded protein: CASDRVPRANVLTF.

The V and J genes are TRBV7-9 and TRBJ2-7; 7 nucleotides align to TRBD1. Germline V gene sequence: CDR1 SEHNR, CDR2 FQNEAQ (reference sequence). The trim removed 5 bases at V and 0 bases at J, leaving 7 bases unmatched. The CDR3 runs 15 residues. CDR3 amino acids: CASSLKDRSSYEQYF. CDR3 bases: TGTGCCAGCAGCCTCAAGGACAGGAGCTCCTACGAGCAGTACTTC.

With regard to this clonotype: At one end the junction does not follow the germline gene, possibly because of a read error. The genes are TRBV7-2 and TRBJ1-2; 9 nucleotides line up with TRBD1. Germline CDR1 reads SGHTA; CDR2 reads FQGNSA. This CDR3 is 15 amino acids long. The CDR3 sequence is CAGRNRDRDSSGYTF. The DNA of the CDR3 is TGTGCCGGCAGGAACCGGGACAGGGATAGTTCTGGCTACACCTTC. Supplemented by reference TRBV7-2 and TRBJ1-2, the full variable domain reads GAGVSQSPSNKVTEKGKDVELRCDPISGHTALYWYRQSLGQGLEFLIYFQGNSAPDKSGLPSDRFSAERTGGSVSTLTIQRTQQEDSAVYLCAGRNRDRDSSGYTFGSGTRLTVV.

The chain joins TRBV20-1 to TRBJ1-1, with a possible D match to TRBD1 (5 bases). Germline loops: CDR1 DFQATT, CDR2 SNEGSKA (reference sequence). V dropped 2 bases and J dropped 4 bases, with 14 bases sitting between them. This CDR3 is 14 amino acids long. CDR3 sequence (DNA): TGCAGTGCTAGAATCGGGGCCAGGTCCACTGAAGCTTTCTTT. Translating it yields CSARIGARSTEAFF.

The chain carries TRBV20-1 and TRBJ2-7, with 13 bases fitting TRBD2. Trimming took 0 bases from V and 11 from J; bases not matched to a gene: 7. The CDR3 length is 14 residues. Per germline, CDR1 DFQATT and CDR2 SNEGSKA (reference sequence). Here the CDR3 reads CSARDGLAGDGKYF. DNA for the CDR3: TGCAGTGCTAGAGATGGACTAGCGGGAGATGGGAAGTACTTC.

The genes are TRBV29-1 and TRBJ1-2, with TRBD1 identical over 8 bases. J gave up 5 bases and V 7 bases, and 12 bases lay outside the gene matches. The CDR3 covers 14 residues. Germline V CDR1 and CDR2: SQVTM, ANQGSEA. The CDR3 coding sequence is TGCAGCGCTATTGGACAGGGAGAAGGGTATGGCTACACCTTC. It translates to CSAIGQGEGYGYTF.

This clonotype showed up just a few times. The chain uses TRBV6-2 or TRBV6-3 and TRBJ2-5; D is possibly TRBD2 (5 bases). Trimming removed 7 bases at V and 11 bases at J, with 17 bases between. This CDR3 has 12 amino acids. Per germline, CDR1 MNHEY and CDR2 SVGEGT. The CDR3 loop reads CASTRGSPEQYF. DNA for the CDR3: TGTGCCAGCACTCGAGGGTCACCTGAGCAGTACTTC.

The genes are TRBV14 and TRBJ2-7, with TRBD2 as a possible D gene (5 bases). Trimming took off 1 base at V and 4 bases at J, with 14 bases between the two ends. The CDR3 spans 15 residues. Looked up from germline, CDR1 is SGHDN and CDR2 is FVKESK. In DNA form, the CDR3 reads TGTGCCAGCAGCCAAGGGCGGGCGCCAGGATACGAGCAGTACTTC. This translates into CASSQGRAPGYEQYF.

In DNA, the CDR3 is TGTGCCGTTTTGGGACTAGCGGGTAACAATGAGCAGTTCTTC. This gives the protein CAVLGLAGNNEQFF. J is TRBJ2-1 and V is TRBV10-3, with 12 bases aligning to TRBD2. The CDR3 consists of 14 residues. Germline CDR1 reads ENHRY; CDR2 reads SYGVKD. V gave up 11 bases and J gave up 5 bases; unmatched junction bases: 7.

This clonotype came up once. An end of the junction does not agree with germline; a read error may underlie this. This sequence joins TRBV6-2 or TRBV6-3 and TRBJ2-3; the match to TRBD2 covers 10 bases. The germline gives CDR1 MNHEY, CDR2 SVGEGT. The CDR3 consists of 20 residues. The CDR3 here is CASSYPSVPRTSGTTETQYF. The CDR3 bases are TGTGCCAGCAGTTACCCCTCCGTCCCCCGGACTAGCGGAACCACAGAGACGCAGTATTTT.

The genes are TRBV5-1 and TRBJ2-4; 7 positions agree with TRBD1. Germline V gene data show CDR1 as SGHRS and CDR2 as YFSETQ. With V trimmed by 3 bases and J by 5 bases, 11 bases remained unmatched. The CDR3 spans 16 residues. Here the CDR3 DNA reads TGCGCCAGCAGCTACGACAGGGTCCGAGGTGAAAACATTCAGTACTTC. It translates to CASSYDRVRGENIQYF.

This chain uses TRBV7-2 with TRBJ2-3, with TRBD2 identical over 11 bases. The junction had 8 bases not matched to a gene; V was cut back by 5 bases and J by 4 bases. The length of the CDR3 is 16 residues. Germline values: CDR1 SGHTA, CDR2 FQGNSA. The CDR3 here is CASSDWISGGADTQYF. The CDR3 bases are TGTGCCAGCAGCGATTGGATTAGCGGGGGGGCAGATACGCAGTATTTT.

This chain links TRBV28 with TRBJ2-3, with 9 bases identical to TRBD1. The CDR3 sequence is 15 residues long. The V gene end was trimmed by 0 bases and the J gene end by 4 bases; junction bases not matched to a gene: 2. CDR1 is MDHEN and CDR2 is SYDVKM in the germline V gene. CDR3 residues: CASSLWRQGADTQYF. The CDR3 region has the DNA TGTGCCAGCAGTTTATGGAGACAGGGGGCAGATACGCAGTATTTT.

J is TRBJ2-1 and V is TRBV4-1; D perhaps matches TRBD2 (6 bases). V lost 3 bases, J lost 5 bases, and 14 bases lay in between. This CDR3 is 15 amino acids long. Germline lookup yields CDR1 MGHRA and CDR2 YSYEKL. The CDR3, as DNA: TGCGCCAGCAGCCATGCCGGGAGTGAGAACAATGAGCAGTTCTTC. It translates to CASSHAGSENNEQFF.

There are a few counts of this clonotype. The chain recombines TRBV27 with TRBJ2-5; possibly TRBD1 or TRBD2 for D (5 bases each). Germline V gene lookup returns CDR1 MNHEY and CDR2 SMNVEV (reference sequence). This CDR3 comprises 14 residues. V gave up 1 base and J gave up 4 bases, with 10 bases separating them. The CDR3 nucleotides are TGTGCCAGCAGTTTATATTCGGGGCGAGAGACCCAGTACTTC. Translating gives CASSLYSGRETQYF.

This clonotype showed up just a few times. The V and J genes are TRBV10-3 and TRBJ2-3, with unresolved D. V was clipped by 6 bases and J by 0 bases, with 10 bases between them. CDR1 and CDR2 from the germline V gene are ENHRY and SYGVKD. This CDR3 contains 14 residues. The CDR3 protein is CAISSPVSTDTQYF. The CDR3, as DNA: TGTGCCATCAGCTCGCCGGTCAGCACAGATACGCAGTATTTT.

CDR3: CASSRVEDRGEKLFF. The CDR3 coding sequence is TGCGCCAGCAGCAGGGTCGAGGACAGGGGTGAAAAACTGTTTTTT. This sequence joins TRBV4-1 and TRBJ1-4; 9 bases line up with TRBD1. Germline V CDR1 and CDR2: MGHRA, YSYEKL. The trim removed 5 bases at V and 7 bases at J, leaving 8 bases unmatched. CDR3 length: 15 amino acids.

The chain carries TRBV9 and TRBJ2-1, with TRBD2 identical over 11 bases. CDR3 size: 13 residues. Germline CDR1 is SGDLS and CDR2 is YYNGEE. With V trimmed by 6 bases and J by 7 bases, 3 bases remained unmatched. The CDR3 sequence is CASNSGGANEQFF. CDR3 DNA: TGTGCCAGCAATAGCGGGGGGGCGAATGAGCAGTTCTTC.

The sample holds one count of this clonotype. Mismatch with germline at one junction end may stem from a read error. The chain combines TRBV11-2 with TRBJ2-7; 9 bases map to TRBD1. The tail of the sequence fits TRBJ2-5 better, so the J call may be wrong. CDR1 SGHAT and CDR2 FQNNGV come from the germline V gene. CDR3 length equals 16 residues. The CDR3 loop reads CAGSTPGTGRRETQYF. The DNA of the CDR3 is TGTGCCGGCAGCACCCCCGGGACAGGGAGGCGAGAGACCCAGTACTTC.

Comment on this clonotype: One junction end does not reproduce the germline sequence, and a read error may be involved. The rearrangement links TRBV28 to TRBJ2-7; 8 bases are shared with TRBD1. The CDR3 runs 15 residues. The germline V gene encodes CDR1 MDHEN and CDR2 SYDVKM. The CDR3 loop reads CAIGQGAVNSYEQYF. As DNA, the CDR3 is TGTGCCATCGGCCAGGGGGCTGTTAACTCCTACGAGCAGTACTTT.

This chain connects TRBV20-1 to TRBJ2-3, with 11 bases that match TRBD2. Germline-derived CDR1 and CDR2 are DFQATT and SNEGSKA (reference sequence). V gave up 4 bases and J gave up 5 bases; unmatched junction bases: 11. The CDR3 sequence is 16 residues long. CDR3 residues: CSANRVSGGVGDTQYF. The CDR3, as DNA: TGCAGTGCTAACAGGGTTAGCGGGGGGGTTGGAGATACGCAGTATTTT.

This rearrangement joins TRBV20-1 to TRBJ1-5; D is perhaps TRBD1 (5 bases). The germline gives CDR1 DFQATT, CDR2 SNEGSKA (reference sequence). The CDR3 extends over 13 amino acids. Trimming removed 6 bases from V and 7 bases from J, with 16 bases in between. CDR3 DNA: TGCAGTGCCCCTATTGGGGGGAGACAGCCCCAGCATTTT. Translating it yields CSAPIGGRQPQHF.

A note on this clonotype: Being one base from a much bigger clone, this may be a read error. V gene TRBV7-2 combines with J gene TRBJ2-3; the D gene is possibly TRBD1 (6 bases). CDR1 is SGHTA and CDR2 is FQGNSA in the germline V gene. This CDR3 spans 13 amino acids. The CDR3 sequence: CASSPRDTDAQYF. The CDR3, as DNA: TGTGCCAGCAGCCCCCGGGACACAGATGCGCAGTATTTT.